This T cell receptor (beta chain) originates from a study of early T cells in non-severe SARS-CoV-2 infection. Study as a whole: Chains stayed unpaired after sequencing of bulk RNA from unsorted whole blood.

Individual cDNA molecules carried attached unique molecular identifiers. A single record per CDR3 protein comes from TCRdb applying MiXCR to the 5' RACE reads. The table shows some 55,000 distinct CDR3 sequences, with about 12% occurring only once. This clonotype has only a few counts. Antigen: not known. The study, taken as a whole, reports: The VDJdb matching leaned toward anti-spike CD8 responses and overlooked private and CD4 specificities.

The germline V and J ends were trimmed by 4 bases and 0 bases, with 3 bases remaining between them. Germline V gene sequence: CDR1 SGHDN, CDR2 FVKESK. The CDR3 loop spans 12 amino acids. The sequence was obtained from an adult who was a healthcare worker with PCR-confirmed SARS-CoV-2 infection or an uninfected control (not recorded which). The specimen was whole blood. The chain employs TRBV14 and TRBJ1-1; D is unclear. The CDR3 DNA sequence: TGTGCCAGCAGCCCCATGAACACTGAAGCTTTCTTT. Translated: CASSPMNTEAFF. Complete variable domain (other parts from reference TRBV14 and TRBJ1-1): EAGVTQFPSHSVIEKGQTVTLRCDPISGHDNLYWYRRVMGKEIKFLLHFVKESKQDESGMPNNRFLAERTGGTYSTLKVQPAELEDSGVYFCASSPMNTEAFFGQGTRLTVV.